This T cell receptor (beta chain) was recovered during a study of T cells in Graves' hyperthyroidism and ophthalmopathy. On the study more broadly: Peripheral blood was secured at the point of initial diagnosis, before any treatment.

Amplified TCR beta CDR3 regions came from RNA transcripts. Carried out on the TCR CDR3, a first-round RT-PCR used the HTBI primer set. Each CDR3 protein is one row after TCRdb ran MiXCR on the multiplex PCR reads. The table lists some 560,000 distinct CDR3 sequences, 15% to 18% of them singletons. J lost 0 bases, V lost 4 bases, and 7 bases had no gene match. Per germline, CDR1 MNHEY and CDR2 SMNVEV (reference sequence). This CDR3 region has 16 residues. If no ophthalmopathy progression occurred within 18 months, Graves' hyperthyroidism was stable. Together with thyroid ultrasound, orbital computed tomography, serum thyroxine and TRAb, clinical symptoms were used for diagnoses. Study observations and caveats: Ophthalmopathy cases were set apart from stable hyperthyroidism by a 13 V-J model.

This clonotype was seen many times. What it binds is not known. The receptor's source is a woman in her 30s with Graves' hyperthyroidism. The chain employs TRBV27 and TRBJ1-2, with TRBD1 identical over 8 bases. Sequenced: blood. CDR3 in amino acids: CASSSPGQGANYGYTF. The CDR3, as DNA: TGTGCCAGCAGTTCGCCCGGACAGGGAGCTAACTATGGCTACACCTTC.